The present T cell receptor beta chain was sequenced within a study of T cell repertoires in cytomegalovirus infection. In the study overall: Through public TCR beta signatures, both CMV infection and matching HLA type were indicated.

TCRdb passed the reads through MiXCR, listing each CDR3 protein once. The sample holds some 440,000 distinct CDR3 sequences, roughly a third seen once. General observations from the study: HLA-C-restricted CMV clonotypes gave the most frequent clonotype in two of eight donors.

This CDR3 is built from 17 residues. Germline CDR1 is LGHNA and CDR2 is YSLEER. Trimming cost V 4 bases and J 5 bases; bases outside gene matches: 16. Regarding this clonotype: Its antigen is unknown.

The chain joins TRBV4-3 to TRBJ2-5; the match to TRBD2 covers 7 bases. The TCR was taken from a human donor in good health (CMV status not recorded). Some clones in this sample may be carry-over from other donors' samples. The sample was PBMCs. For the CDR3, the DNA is TGCGCCAGCAGCCCCGTACCTGGCGGCGGGGAGGGTGAGACCCAGTACTTC. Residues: CASSPVPGGGEGETQYF.